The rows below give T cell receptor beta chains drawn from one sample of a study of cytomegalovirus exposure and HLA in healthy donors. Clones were sequenced by immunoSEQ multiplex PCR, and TCRdb holds only the in-frame ones, with some missing. The data hold roughly 120,000 clones, with about 72% observed a single time. The source material was PBMCs. The receptors derive from a man in his fifties or sixties in good health and CMV-seropositive. Both conserved end residues are part of each CDR3. D genes are given only for firm matches. Expanded clones get a size class; other rows say once, few or many, or leave the size out.

DNA | CDR3 | J | D | V | size
TGCAGCGTTGGGGAGGGACAGGGACAGCCCCAGCATTTT | CSVGEGQGQPQHF | TRBJ1-5 | TRBD1 | TRBV29-1 | once
TGTGCCACCAGCAGAGAAAAGGGGATGAACTATGGCTACACCTTC | CATSREKGMNYGYTF | TRBJ1-2 | . | TRBV15 | .
TGCGCCAGCCGGGACAGGAGTACTGGAAACACCATATATTTT | CASRDRSTGNTIYF | TRBJ1-3 | TRBD1 | TRBV5-1 | .
TGCGCCAGCAGCCGGATCCGGGACAACTACGAGCAGTACTTC | CASSRIRDNYEQYF | TRBJ2-7 | . | TRBV4-1 | .
TGTGCCAGTAGCATAAGGTCGGGGGGAGATAACTATGGCTACACCTTC | CASSIRSGGDNYGYTF | TRBJ1-2 | . | TRBV19 | few
TGTGCCAGCAGCCGTACCGGGGGGGCCGGAGAGACCCAGTACTTC | CASSRTGGAGETQYF | TRBJ2-5 | TRBD2 | TRBV7-2 | .
TGTGCCAGCAGCCGCGACAGGGTTGGTAATTCACCCCTCCACTTT | CASSRDRVGNSPLHF | TRBJ1-6 | TRBD1 | TRBV7-9 | .
TGTGCCAGCAGCTCGGGACTAGCTGTCGAGCAGTACTTC | CASSSGLAVEQYF | TRBJ2-7 | TRBD2 | TRBV11-2 | .
TGTGCCAGCTCACCACTGCCGGGGGGACAAAACACCGGGGAGCTGTTTTTT | CASSPLPGGQNTGELFF | TRBJ2-2 | . | TRBV18 | few
TGTGCCAGCTCACCACTGGCTGGTGAGCAGTTCTTC | CASSPLAGEQFF | TRBJ2-1 | . | TRBV18 | .
TGTGCCAGCAGCACCCGGGACAGGGTGTCCCATACGCAGTATTTT | CASSTRDRVSHTQYF | TRBJ2-3 | TRBD1 | TRBV28 | .
TGTGCCAGCACCCCAGACAGGGGGGCTAAACCCCTCCACTTT | CASTPDRGAKPLHF | TRBJ1-6 | TRBD1 | TRBV2 | .
TGTGCCAGTAGTATCGGCCTCGTGAGGGGAAACACCATATATTTT | CASSIGLVRGNTIYF | TRBJ1-3 | . | TRBV19 | .
TGTGCCAGCAGCTTAGGTGTAAATCGGGGCAGGGGCAAAGCTTTCTTT | CASSLGVNRGRGKAFF | TRBJ1-1 | . | TRBV7-2 | .
TGTGCCAGCAGCCTGGGACTACTTTTAAACACCGGGGAGCTGTTTTTT | CASSLGLLLNTGELFF | TRBJ2-2 | TRBD2 | TRBV7-9 | few
TGTGCCAGCGAAACTGCTGAGAACACTGAAGCTTTCTTT | CASETAENTEAFF | TRBJ1-1 | . | TRBV28 | .
TGCGCCAGCAGCTTGGGGACAGGGATGGGGACAGATACGCAGTATTTT | CASSLGTGMGTDTQYF | TRBJ2-3 | TRBD1 | TRBV5-1 | .
TGTGCCAGTAGACCCGGGACTTTCTCGTTGGGCACCGGGGAGCTGTTTTTT | CASRPGTFSLGTGELFF | TRBJ2-2 | . | TRBV19 | .
TGTGCCAGCAGCCGACTAGCGGGAGGGTCAGATACGCAGTATTTT | CASSRLAGGSDTQYF | TRBJ2-3 | TRBD2 | TRBV6-5 | .
TGTGCCAGCACGGGACAGCCGCAAGAGACCCAGTACTTC | CASTGQPQETQYF | TRBJ2-5 | TRBD1 | TRBV2 | .
TGCGCCAGCAGCCAAGGTGTCGGAGGGGGCGAAGACATTCAGTACTTC | CASSQGVGGGEDIQYF | TRBJ2-4 | . | TRBV4-3 | .
TGTGCCAGCAGTGTGGGGGGACTAGCGGCCGAAGAGACCCAGTACTTC | CASSVGGLAAEETQYF | TRBJ2-5 | TRBD2 | TRBV2 | .